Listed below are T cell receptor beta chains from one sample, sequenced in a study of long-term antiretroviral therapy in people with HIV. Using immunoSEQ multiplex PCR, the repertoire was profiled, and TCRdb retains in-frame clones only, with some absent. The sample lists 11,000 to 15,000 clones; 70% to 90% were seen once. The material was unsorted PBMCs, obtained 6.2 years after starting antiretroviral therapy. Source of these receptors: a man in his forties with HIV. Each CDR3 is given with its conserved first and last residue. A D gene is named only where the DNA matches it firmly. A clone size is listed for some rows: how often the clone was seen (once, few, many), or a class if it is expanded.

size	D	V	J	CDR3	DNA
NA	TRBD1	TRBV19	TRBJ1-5	CASSILDRPETQHF	TGTGCCAGTAGTATATTGGACAGGCCGGAGACCCAGCATTTT
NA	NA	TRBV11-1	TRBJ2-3	CASSNFDSWYF	TGTGCCAGCAGCAACTTCGACAGCTGGTATTTT
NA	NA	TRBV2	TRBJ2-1	CATTGVSSYNEQFF	TGTGCCACAACGGGGGTCAGCTCCTACAATGAGCAGTTCTTC
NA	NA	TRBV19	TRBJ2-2	CATQISFGSGELFF	TGTGCCACCCAGATTAGTTTCGGCTCCGGGGAGCTGTTTTTT
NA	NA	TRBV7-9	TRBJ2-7	CASSLATGAYEQYF	TGTGCCAGCAGCTTAGCGACGGGAGCCTACGAGCAGTACTTC
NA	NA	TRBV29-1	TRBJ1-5	CSVSEGNQPQHF	TGCAGCGTTTCGGAGGGGAATCAGCCCCAGCATTTT
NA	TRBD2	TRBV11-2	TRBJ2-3	CASSLVGGGTSSPTQYF	TGTGCCAGCAGCTTAGTTGGAGGGGGGACTAGTAGTCCTACGCAGTATTTT
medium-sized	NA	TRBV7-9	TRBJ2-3	CASSLVAGPPHDTQYF	TGTGCCAGCAGCTTAGTGGCGGGACCCCCCCACGATACGCAGTATTTT
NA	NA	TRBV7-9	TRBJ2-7	CASSLHRETYEQYF	TGTGCCAGCAGCTTACACAGGGAGACCTACGAGCAGTACTTC
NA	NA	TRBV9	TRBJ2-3	CASSGVGTDTQYF	TGTGCCAGCAGCGGAGTGGGCACAGATACGCAGTATTTT
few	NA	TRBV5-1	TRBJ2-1	CASSLRLVGNEQFF	TGCGCCAGCAGCCTAAGACTAGTCGGCAATGAGCAGTTCTTC
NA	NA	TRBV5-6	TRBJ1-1	CASSKPGSTEAFF	TGTGCCAGCAGCAAACCCGGCAGTACCGAAGCTTTCTTT
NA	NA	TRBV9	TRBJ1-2	CASSVGSRGGYTF	TGTGCCAGCAGCGTAGGGTCCCGAGGGGGCTACACCTTC
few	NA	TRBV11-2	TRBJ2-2	CASSPVAGNTGELFF	TGTGCCAGCAGCCCCGTTGCGGGGAACACCGGGGAGCTGTTTTTT
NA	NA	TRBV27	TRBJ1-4	CASSYRGRSEKLFF	TGTGCCAGCAGTTACCGGGGGCGAAGTGAAAAACTGTTTTTT
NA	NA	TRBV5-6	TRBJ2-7	CASSLRPDLQYF	TGTGCCAGCAGCTTGCGTCCCGATCTGCAGTACTTC
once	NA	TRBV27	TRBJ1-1	CASRNDLNTEAFF	TGTGCCAGCAGGAATGACTTGAACACTGAAGCTTTCTTT
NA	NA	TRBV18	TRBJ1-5	CASSPLLDKQPQHF	TGTGCCAGCTCACCACTCCTGGATAAACAGCCCCAGCATTTT
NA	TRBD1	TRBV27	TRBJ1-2	CASSTNPGQGTSGYTF	TGTGCCAGCAGTACGAATCCGGGACAGGGGACGAGTGGCTACACCTTC
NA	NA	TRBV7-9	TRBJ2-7	CASSFPLGGGYEQYF	TGTGCCAGCAGCTTCCCCCTGGGGGGAGGCTACGAGCAGTACTTC
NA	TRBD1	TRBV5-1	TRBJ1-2	CASSLGQGTTYGYTF	TGCGCCAGCAGCTTGGGACAGGGGACCACCTATGGCTACACCTTC
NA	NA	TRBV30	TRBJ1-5	CAWNSPNQPQHF	TGTGCCTGGAATTCCCCAAATCAGCCCCAGCATTTT
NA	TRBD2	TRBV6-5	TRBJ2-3	CASSYVPSGRADTQYF	TGTGCCAGCAGTTACGTACCTAGCGGGAGGGCGGATACGCAGTATTTT
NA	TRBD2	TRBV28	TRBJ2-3	CASSFSSSGSPDTQYF	TGTGCCAGCAGTTTTAGTTCTAGCGGGAGCCCAGATACGCAGTATTTT
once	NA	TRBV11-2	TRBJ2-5	CASSLNGAGTVETQYF	TGTGCCAGCAGCTTAAATGGGGCAGGGACTGTGGAGACCCAGTACTTC
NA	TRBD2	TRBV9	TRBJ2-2	CASSLGLAGTGELFF	TGTGCCAGCAGCCTAGGACTAGCGGGGACCGGGGAGCTGTTTTTT
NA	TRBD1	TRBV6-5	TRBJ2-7	CASSYSPGQGSYEQYF	TGTGCCAGCAGTTACTCTCCGGGACAGGGTTCCTACGAGCAGTACTTC
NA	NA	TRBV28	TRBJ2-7	CASSVGYTSYEQYF	TGTGCCAGCAGTGTAGGTTATACTTCCTACGAGCAGTACTTC
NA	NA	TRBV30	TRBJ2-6	CAWSKGGTVANVLTF	TGTGCCTGGAGTAAAGGGGGGACTGTGGCCAACGTCCTGACTTTC
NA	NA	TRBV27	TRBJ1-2	CASALGRAAPNYGYTF	TGTGCCAGCGCCCTCGGTAGGGCAGCCCCTAACTATGGCTACACCTTC
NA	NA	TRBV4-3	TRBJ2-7	CASSRGLLLYEQYF	TGCGCCAGCAGCCGGGGACTGCTTTTATACGAGCAGTACTTC
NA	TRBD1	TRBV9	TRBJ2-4	CASNSLGQGGIQYF	TGTGCCAGCAATAGCTTGGGACAGGGGGGCATTCAGTACTTC
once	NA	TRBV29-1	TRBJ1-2	CSVGSGGGANYGYTF	TGCAGCGTTGGAAGTGGTGGAGGGGCTAACTATGGCTACACCTTC
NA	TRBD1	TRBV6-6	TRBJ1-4	CASRPRTGRNEKLFF	TGTGCCAGCAGACCGCGGACAGGGCGAAATGAAAAACTGTTTTTT
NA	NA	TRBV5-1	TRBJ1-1	CASSTGAHPHTEAFF	TGCGCCAGCAGCACCGGGGCTCACCCCCACACTGAAGCTTTCTTT
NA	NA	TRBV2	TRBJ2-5	CASSEEFGGGWETQYF	TGTGCCAGCAGTGAAGAGTTTGGGGGCGGGTGGGAGACCCAGTACTTC
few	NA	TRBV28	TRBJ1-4	CASRTQFMEKLFF	TGTGCCAGCAGGACGCAGTTTATGGAAAAACTGTTTTTT
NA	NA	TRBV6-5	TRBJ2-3	CASSYRGEVTDTQYF	TGTGCCAGCAGTTACAGGGGGGAGGTCACAGATACGCAGTATTTT
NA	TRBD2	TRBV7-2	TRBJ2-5	CASSLGRGRWQETQYF	TGTGCCAGCAGCTTAGGACGCGGGAGATGGCAAGAGACCCAGTACTTC
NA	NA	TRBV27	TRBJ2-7	CASGLGGATYEQYF	TGTGCCAGCGGCCTAGGGGGGGCAACCTACGAGCAGTACTTC
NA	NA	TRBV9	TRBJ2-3	CASSVQGPDTQYF	TGTGCCAGCAGCGTCCAGGGGCCAGATACGCAGTATTTT
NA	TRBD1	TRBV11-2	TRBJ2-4	CASSLESGGNIQYF	TGTGCCAGCAGCTTAGAGTCAGGGGGAAACATTCAGTACTTC
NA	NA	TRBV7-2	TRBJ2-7	CASRPTGGSYEQYF	TGTGCCAGCAGACCGACAGGCGGCTCCTACGAGCAGTACTTC
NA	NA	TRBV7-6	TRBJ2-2	CASRVHPKNTGELFF	TGTGCCAGCAGGGTACACCCTAAGAACACCGGGGAGCTGTTTTTT
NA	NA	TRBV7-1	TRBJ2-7	CASSSLVPEQYF	TGTGCCAGCAGCTCCCTAGTTCCCGAGCAGTACTTC
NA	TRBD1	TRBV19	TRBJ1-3	CASRDRGLFAIYF	TGTGCCAGTAGGGACAGGGGGCTCTTCGCCATATATTTT
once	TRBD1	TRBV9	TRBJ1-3	CASSVDGQGVSGNTIYF	TGTGCCAGCAGCGTAGACGGACAGGGGGTCTCTGGAAACACCATATATTTT
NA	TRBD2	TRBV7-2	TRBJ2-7	CASSLVLAGGTYEQYF	TGTGCCAGCAGCTTAGTCCTAGCGGGAGGAACTTACGAGCAGTACTTC
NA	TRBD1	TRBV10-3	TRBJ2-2	CAIADGQGYNTGELFF	TGTGCCATCGCCGACGGACAGGGCTATAACACCGGGGAGCTGTTTTTT
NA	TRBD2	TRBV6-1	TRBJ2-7	CASSELAGSYEQYF	TGTGCCAGCAGTGAATTAGCGGGCTCCTACGAGCAGTACTTC
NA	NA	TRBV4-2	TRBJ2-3	CASSQAPRTDTQYF	TGTGCCAGCAGCCAAGCCCCTAGGACAGATACGCAGTATTTT
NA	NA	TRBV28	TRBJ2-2	CASSPYRANTGELFF	TGTGCCAGCAGTCCCTACAGGGCAAACACCGGGGAGCTGTTTTTT
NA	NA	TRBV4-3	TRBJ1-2	CASSQGAQGGYGYTF	TGCGCCAGCAGCCAAGGTGCCCAGGGCGGCTATGGCTACACCTTC
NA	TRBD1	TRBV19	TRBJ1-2	CASSPGTGPYGYTF	TGTGCCAGTAGTCCGGGGACAGGGCCCTATGGCTACACCTTC
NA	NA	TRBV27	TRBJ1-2	CASSPRGRSYGYTF	TGTGCCAGCAGCCCCCGCGGGAGGTCGTATGGCTACACCTTC
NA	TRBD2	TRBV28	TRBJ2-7	CASSLGTSGAYEQYF	TGTGCCAGCAGTCTAGGGACTAGCGGGGCCTACGAGCAGTACTTC
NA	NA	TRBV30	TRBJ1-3	CAWSGGFANTIYF	TGTGCCTGGAGTGGAGGGTTTGCAAACACCATATATTTT
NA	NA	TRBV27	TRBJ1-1	CASSLTLGGGRGTEAFF	TGTGCCAGCAGTTTAACCCTCGGTGGGGGGCGGGGGACTGAAGCTTTCTTT
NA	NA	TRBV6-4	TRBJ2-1	CASSDSTPGEQFF	TGTGCCAGCAGTGACTCGACCCCAGGCGAGCAGTTCTTC